The T cell receptor (beta chain) described here comes from a study of T cells in Graves' hyperthyroidism and ophthalmopathy. Looking at the study overall: Peripheral blood sampling occurred at initial diagnosis, before any treatment.

Looked up from germline, CDR1 is SNHLY and CDR2 is FYNNEI. This CDR3 contains 14 residues. Losses at the gene ends were 7 bases for V and 1 base for J; bases not matched to a gene: 7. Diagnosis rested on symptoms, serum thyroxine and TRAb, thyroid ultrasound, and orbital computed tomography. Authors of the study amplified TCR beta CDR3 regions from RNA transcripts. First-round RT-PCR of the TCR CDR3 relied on the HTBI primer set. TCRdb independently ran MiXCR on the multiplex PCR reads; one entry per CDR3 protein. The table has some 490,000 distinct CDR3 sequences, 16% seen once. The sequenced sample consisted of blood. This sequence joins TRBV2 and TRBJ2-7; TRBD2 aligns across 7 bases. The source of this sequence is a woman aged 30 to 39 with Graves' ophthalmopathy. The CDR3 sequence is CASKLAGPSYEQYF. As DNA, the CDR3 is TGTGCCAGCAAGTTAGCGGGTCCTTCCTACGAGCAGTACTTC.